This T cell receptor beta chain originates from a study of blood T cell repertoires in COVID-19. Study summary: T cells, B-cell-depleted T cells, or PBMCs provided the cDNA or gDNA that served as material.

The data were produced by immunoSEQ multiplex PCR, yet TCRdb's version contains in-frame clones alone and is incomplete. This table has approximately 180,000 clones, roughly 85% appearing once. Trimming stripped 0 bases from V and 5 bases from J, with 13 bases between. CDR3 size: 15 residues. The germline CDR1 and CDR2 sequences are LGHDT and YNNKEL (reference sequence). Sequencing was performed on PBMCs or T cells enriched from blood (not recorded which). The source is a man between 35 and 55 years old who had recovered from COVID-19. This rearrangement joins TRBV3-1 (or the pseudogene TRBV3-2) to TRBJ1-1, with D perhaps matching TRBD1 (6 bases). This chain's CDR3 is CASSQDMGARTEAFF. The DNA for the CDR3 is TGTGCCAGCAGCCAAGATATGGGGGCAAGGACTGAAGCTTTCTTT.